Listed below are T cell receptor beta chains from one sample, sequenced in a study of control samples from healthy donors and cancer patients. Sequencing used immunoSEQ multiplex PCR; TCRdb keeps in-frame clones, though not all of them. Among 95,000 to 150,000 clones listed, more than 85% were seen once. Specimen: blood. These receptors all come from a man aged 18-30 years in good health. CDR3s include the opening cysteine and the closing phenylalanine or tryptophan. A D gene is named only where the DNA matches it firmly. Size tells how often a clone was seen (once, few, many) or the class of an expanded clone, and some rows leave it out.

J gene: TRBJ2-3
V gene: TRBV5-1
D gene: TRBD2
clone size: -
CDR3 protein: CASSLAREMWSSQYF
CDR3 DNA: TGCGCCAGCAGCTTGGCGCGGGAGATGTGGTCTTCGCAGTATTTT

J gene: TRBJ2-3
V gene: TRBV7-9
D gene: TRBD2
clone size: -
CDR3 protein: CASSPNTLAGVVDTQYF
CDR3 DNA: TGTGCCAGCAGCCCGAACACTCTAGCGGGAGTGGTAGATACGCAGTATTTT

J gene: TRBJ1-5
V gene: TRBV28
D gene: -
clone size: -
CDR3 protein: CASSLSSSNQPQHF
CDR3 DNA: TGTGCCAGCAGTTTAAGCTCTAGCAATCAGCCCCAGCATTTT

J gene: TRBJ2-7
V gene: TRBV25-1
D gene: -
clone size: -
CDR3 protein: CASSANTGNEQYF
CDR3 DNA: TGTGCCAGCAGTGCCAACACAGGGAACGAGCAGTACTTC

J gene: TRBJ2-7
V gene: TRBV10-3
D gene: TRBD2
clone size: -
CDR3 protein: CAARGGSSYEQYF
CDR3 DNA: TGTGCCGCCCGGGGGGGAAGCTCCTACGAGCAGTACTTC

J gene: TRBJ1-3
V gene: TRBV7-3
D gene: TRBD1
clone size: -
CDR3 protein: CASGTGAGNTIYF
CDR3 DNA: TGTGCCAGCGGGACAGGGGCTGGAAACACCATATATTTT

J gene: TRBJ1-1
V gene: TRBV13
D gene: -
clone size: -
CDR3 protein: CASSAPGRGNTEAFF
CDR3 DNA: TGTGCCAGCAGCGCCCCAGGTAGGGGGAACACTGAAGCTTTCTTT

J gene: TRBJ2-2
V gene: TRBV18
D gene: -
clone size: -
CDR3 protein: CASSPKGSPNTGELFF
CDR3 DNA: TGTGCCAGCTCACCAAAAGGTAGTCCGAACACCGGGGAGCTGTTTTTT

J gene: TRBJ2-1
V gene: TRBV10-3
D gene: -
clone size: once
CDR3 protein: CAISESKIRGFF
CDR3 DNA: TGTGCCATCAGTGAGTCGAAAATCCGGGGGTTCTTC

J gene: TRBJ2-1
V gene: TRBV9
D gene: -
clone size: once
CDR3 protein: CASSLSIYNEQFF
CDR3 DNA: TGTGCCAGCAGCCTATCTATATACAATGAGCAGTTCTTC

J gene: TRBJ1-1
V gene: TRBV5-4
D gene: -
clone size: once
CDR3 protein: CASSLKGNTEAFF
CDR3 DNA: TGTGCCAGCAGCTTGAAGGGAAACACTGAAGCTTTCTTT

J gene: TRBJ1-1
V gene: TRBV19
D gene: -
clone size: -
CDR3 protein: CASSRLTEAFF
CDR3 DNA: TGTGCCAGTAGTAGGCTCACTGAAGCTTTCTTT

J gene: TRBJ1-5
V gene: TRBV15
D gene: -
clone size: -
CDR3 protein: CATSRDGRNQPQHF
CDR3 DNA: TGTGCCACCAGCAGAGATGGGAGGAATCAGCCCCAGCATTTT

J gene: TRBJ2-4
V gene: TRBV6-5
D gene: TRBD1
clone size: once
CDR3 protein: CASSNRGHVKNIQYF
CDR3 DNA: TGTGCCAGCAGTAACAGGGGGCATGTCAAAAACATTCAGTACTTC

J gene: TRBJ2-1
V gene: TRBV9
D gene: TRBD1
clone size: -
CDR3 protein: CASSDKGQGVDEQFF
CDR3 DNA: TGTGCCAGCAGCGACAAGGGACAGGGGGTGGATGAGCAGTTCTTC

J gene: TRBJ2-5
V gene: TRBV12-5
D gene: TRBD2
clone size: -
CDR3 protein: CASGPGLAGGTETQYF
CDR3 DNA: TGTGCTAGTGGTCCGGGACTAGCGGGAGGGACGGAGACCCAGTACTTC

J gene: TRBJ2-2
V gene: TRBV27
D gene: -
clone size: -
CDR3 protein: CASSRTQLGRTGELFF
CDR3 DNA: TGTGCCAGCAGTAGGACGCAGTTGGGGAGAACCGGGGAGCTGTTTTTT

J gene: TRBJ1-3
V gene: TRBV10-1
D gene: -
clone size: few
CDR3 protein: CASSPLGGNTIYF
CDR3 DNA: TGCGCCAGCAGCCCCTTGGGAGGAAACACCATATATTTT

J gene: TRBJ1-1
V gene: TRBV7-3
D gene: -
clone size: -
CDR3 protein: CASSLMGMNTEAFF
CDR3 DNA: TGTGCCAGCAGCTTAATGGGGATGAACACTGAAGCTTTCTTT

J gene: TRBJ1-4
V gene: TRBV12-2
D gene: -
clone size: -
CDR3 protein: CASRSRGRNEKLFF
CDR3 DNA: TGTGCAAGTCGCTCGCGAGGCAGGAATGAAAAACTGTTTTTT

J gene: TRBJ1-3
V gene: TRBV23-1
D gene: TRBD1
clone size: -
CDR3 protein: CASSQSTNRGGLSGNTIYF
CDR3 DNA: TGCGCCAGCAGTCAATCGACTAACAGGGGAGGACTCTCTGGAAACACCATATATTTT

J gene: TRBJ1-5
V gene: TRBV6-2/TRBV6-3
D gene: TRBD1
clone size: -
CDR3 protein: CASSRTLTGGQPQHF
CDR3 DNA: TGTGCCAGCAGTCGAACTCTGACAGGGGGTCAGCCCCAGCATTTT

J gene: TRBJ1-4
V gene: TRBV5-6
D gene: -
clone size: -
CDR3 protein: CASSPGRVEKLFF
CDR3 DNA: TGTGCCAGCAGCCCCGGGAGGGTGGAAAAACTGTTTTTT

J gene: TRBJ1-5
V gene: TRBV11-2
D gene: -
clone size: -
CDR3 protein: CASSLDEGIDQPQHF
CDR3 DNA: TGTGCCAGCAGCTTAGACGAGGGTATAGATCAGCCCCAGCATTTT

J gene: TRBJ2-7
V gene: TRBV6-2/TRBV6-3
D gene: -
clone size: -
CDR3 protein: CASSNWVESSYEQYF
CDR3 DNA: TGTGCCAGCAGTAACTGGGTGGAATCCTCCTACGAGCAGTACTTC

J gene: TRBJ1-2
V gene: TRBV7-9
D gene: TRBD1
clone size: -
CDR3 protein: CASSLAGQGYSGYTF
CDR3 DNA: TGTGCCAGCAGCTTAGCCGGACAGGGGTATTCTGGCTACACCTTC

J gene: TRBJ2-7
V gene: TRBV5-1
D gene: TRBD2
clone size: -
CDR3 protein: CASSFGGRADEQYF
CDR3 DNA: TGCGCCAGCAGCTTTGGCGGGAGGGCCGACGAGCAGTACTTC

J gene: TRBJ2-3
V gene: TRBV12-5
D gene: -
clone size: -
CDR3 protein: CASGLGNSRGGNTQYF
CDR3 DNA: TGTGCTAGTGGTTTGGGAAACAGTAGGGGGGGGAATACGCAGTATTTT

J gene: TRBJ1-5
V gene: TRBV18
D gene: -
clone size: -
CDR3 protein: CASSRGPNRGVNNQPQHF
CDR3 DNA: TGTGCCAGCTCACGCGGGCCGAATCGGGGGGTCAACAATCAGCCCCAGCATTTT

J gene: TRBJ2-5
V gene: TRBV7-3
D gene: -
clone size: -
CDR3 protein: CASSSTAKETQYF
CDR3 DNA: TGTGCCAGCAGCTCGACAGCTAAAGAGACCCAGTACTTC

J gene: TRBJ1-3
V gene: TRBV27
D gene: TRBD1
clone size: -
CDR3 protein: CASSSDRGGGNTIYF
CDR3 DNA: TGTGCCAGCAGTTCGGACAGGGGTGGAGGAAACACCATATATTTT

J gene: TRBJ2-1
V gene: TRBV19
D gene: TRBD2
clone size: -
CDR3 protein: CASSGGLAMNEQFF
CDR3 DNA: TGTGCCAGTAGTGGGGGACTAGCGATGAATGAGCAGTTCTTC

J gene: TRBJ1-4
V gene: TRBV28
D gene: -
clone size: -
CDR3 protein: CASRGAWASEKLFF
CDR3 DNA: TGTGCCAGCAGGGGGGCCTGGGCCAGTGAAAAACTGTTTTTT